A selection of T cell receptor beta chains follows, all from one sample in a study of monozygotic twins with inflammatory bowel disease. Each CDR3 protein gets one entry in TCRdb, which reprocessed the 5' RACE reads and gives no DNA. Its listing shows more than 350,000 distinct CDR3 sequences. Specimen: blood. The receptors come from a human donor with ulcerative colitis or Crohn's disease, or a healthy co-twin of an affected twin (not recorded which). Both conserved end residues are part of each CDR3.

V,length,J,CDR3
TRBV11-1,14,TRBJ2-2,CDSSFIRYTGELFF
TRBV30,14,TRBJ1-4,CAWDRDGGNEKLFF
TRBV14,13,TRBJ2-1,CASSLTSGTFLFF
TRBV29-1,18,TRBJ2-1,CSAHRKGTSGRSNNEQFF
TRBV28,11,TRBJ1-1,CASSWAGEAFF
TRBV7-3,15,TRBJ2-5,CASSLTGLDIETQYF
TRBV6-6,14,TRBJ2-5,CASSWAGAQETQYF
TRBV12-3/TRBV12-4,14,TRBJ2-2,CATGLAGVTGELFF
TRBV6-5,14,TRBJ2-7,CASSSSRLAGEQYF
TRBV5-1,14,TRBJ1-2,CASSLPPGDYGYTF
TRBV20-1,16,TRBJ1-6,CSARDPPGAANSPLHF
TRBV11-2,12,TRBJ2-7,CASSLDNNEQYF
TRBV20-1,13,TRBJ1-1,CSARGQGVLEAFF
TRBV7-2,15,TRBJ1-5,CASSLFRGGNQPQHF
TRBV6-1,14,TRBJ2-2,CASNRGRDTGELFF
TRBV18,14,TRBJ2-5,CASSPYKTAETQYF
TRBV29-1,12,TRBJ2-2,CSTRRNTGELFF
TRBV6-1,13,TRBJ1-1,CVVRAGGLTEAFF
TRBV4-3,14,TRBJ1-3,CASSAGGSGNTIYF
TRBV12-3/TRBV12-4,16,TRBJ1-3,CASGMNEALSGNTIYF
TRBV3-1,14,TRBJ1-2,CASSQGHSNYGYTF
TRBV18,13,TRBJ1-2,CASSRTGDYGYTF
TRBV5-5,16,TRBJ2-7,CASSPRQGVGTTEQYF
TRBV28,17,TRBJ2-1,CASRPRLGTSDHNAQFF
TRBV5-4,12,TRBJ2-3,CASGTMGDTQYF
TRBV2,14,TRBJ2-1,CASREPSSYIEQFF
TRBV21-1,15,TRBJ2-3,CASSKPMVEGDTQYF
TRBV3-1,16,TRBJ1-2,CASSPSTGVASYGYTF
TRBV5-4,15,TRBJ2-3,CASSLQGLEFVTQYF
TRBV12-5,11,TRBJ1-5,CASGLVGTQHF
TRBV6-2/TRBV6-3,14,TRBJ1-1,CASSYATGVAEAFF
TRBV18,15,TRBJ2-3,CASSRGFGRTDTQYF
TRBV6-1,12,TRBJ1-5,CASSPEGGPQHF
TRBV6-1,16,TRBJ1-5,CASRAPGHPLSQPQHF
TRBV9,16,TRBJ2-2,CASSVATGGTTGELFF
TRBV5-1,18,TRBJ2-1,CASSLSPATASGGNEQFF
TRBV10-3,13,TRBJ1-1,CAISRQGGTEAFF
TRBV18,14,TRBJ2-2,CASSPGLADGELFF
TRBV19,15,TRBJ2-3,CASRPRGEGTDTQYF
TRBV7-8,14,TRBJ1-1,CASSSRQRHTEAFF
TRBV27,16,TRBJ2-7,CASSLSQGPSSYEQYF
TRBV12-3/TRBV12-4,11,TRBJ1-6,CASSLGGPLHF
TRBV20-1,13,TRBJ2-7,CSASPWSSYEQYF
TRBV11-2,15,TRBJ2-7,CASSQEAVPPYEQYF
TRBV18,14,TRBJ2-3,CASSLQGLTDTQYF
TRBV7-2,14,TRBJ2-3,CASRSEPGKHTQYF